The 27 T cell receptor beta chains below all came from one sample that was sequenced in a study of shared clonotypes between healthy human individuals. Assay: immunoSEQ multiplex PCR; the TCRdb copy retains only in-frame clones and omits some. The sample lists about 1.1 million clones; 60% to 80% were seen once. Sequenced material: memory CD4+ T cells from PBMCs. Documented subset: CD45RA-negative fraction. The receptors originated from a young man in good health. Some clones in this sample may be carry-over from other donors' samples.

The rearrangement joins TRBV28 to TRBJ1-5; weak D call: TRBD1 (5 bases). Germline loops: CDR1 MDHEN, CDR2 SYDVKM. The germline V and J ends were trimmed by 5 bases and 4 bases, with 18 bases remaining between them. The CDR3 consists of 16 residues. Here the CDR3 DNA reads TGTGCCAGCAGTAGCCACGGGGGGAGTCTAAATCAGCCCCAGCATTTT. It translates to CASSSHGGSLNQPQHF.

CDR3 DNA sequence: TGCGCCAGCAGCCCATCCCGGGGGATTCCTAACTATGGCTACACCTTC. The encoded protein is CASSPSRGIPNYGYTF. J is TRBJ1-2 and V is TRBV5-1, with D possibly TRBD1 on 5 matching bases. Germline CDR1 is SGHRS and CDR2 is YFSETQ. The CDR3 is 16 amino acids. The ends were cut back, 4 bases at V and 0 bases at J, with 16 bases in the middle.

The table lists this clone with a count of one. The CDR3 DNA is TGTGCCAGCACATTCGTAGCGGGAGCCACAGATACGCAGTATTTT. This sequence encodes CASTFVAGATDTQYF. The chain couples TRBV18 to TRBJ2-3, with 9 positions matching TRBD2. Germline V gives CDR1 KGHSH, CDR2 LQKENI. The CDR3 covers 15 residues. V lost 8 bases to trimming and J lost 2 bases; unmatched junction nucleotides: 8.

The CDR3 sequence: CASSVVTGSVPQPQHF. The CDR3 DNA is TGTGCCAGCAGCGTAGTAACAGGGAGTGTGCCTCAGCCCCAGCATTTT. The rearrangement joins TRBV9 to TRBJ1-5, with D maybe TRBD1 (6 bases). There are 16 residues in the CDR3. Germline V gives CDR1 SGDLS, CDR2 YYNGEE. The V gene lost 0 bases and the J gene lost 6 bases, with 16 bases spanning the gap. Together with reference TRBV9 and TRBJ1-5, the CDR3 gives the full variable domain: DSGVTQTPKHLITATGQRVTLRCSPRSGDLSVYWYQQSLDQGLQFLIQYYNGEERAKGNILERFSAQQFPDLHSELNLSSLELGDSALYFCASSVVTGSVPQPQHFGDGTRLSIL.

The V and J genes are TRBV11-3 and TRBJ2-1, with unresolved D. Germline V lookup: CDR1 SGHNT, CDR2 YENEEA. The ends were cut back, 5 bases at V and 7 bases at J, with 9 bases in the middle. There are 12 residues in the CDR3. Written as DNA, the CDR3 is TGTGCCAGCAGCCAATACGTTAATGAGCAGTTCTTC. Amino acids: CASSQYVNEQFF.

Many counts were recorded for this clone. CDR3 in amino acids: CASSQGVFSIAGRNEQFF. In DNA form, the CDR3 reads TGCGCCAGCAGCCAAGGTGTATTTTCAATAGCGGGAAGGAATGAGCAGTTCTTC. V is TRBV4-1 and J is TRBJ2-1; 8 nucleotides agree with TRBD2. CDR3 size: 18 residues. Germline V lookup: CDR1 MGHRA, CDR2 YSYEKL. The V segment lost 1 base and the J segment 7 bases; nucleotides outside the gene matches: 15.

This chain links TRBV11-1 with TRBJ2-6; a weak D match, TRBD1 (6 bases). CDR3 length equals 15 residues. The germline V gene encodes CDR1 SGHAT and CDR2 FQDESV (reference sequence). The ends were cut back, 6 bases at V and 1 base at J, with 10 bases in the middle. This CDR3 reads CASSRTDSGANVLTF. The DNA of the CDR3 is TGTGCCAGCAGTCGGACAGATTCTGGGGCCAACGTCCTGACTTTC.

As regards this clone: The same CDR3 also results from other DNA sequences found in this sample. In DNA, the CDR3 is TGTGCCAGCAGCCAAGTGTTACAAGGCGGCTACACCTTC. Residues: CASSQVLQGGYTF. The chain uses TRBV4-2 and TRBJ1-2; D is undetermined. V lost 1 base and J 8 bases, leaving 11 bases between the germline ends. Germline assignment: CDR1 LGHNA and CDR2 YNFKEQ. The CDR3 consists of 13 residues.

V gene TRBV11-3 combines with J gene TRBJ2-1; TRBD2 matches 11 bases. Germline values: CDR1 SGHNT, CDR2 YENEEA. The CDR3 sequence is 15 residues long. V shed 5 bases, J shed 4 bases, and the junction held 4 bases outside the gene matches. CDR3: CASSKGTSGYNEQFF. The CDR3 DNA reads TGTGCCAGCAGCAAAGGGACTAGCGGTTACAATGAGCAGTTCTTC.

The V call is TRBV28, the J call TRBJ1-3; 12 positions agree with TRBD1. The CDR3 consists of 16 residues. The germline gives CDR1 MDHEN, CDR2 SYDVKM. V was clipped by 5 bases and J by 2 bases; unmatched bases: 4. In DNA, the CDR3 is TGTGCCAGCAGTGGGGACAGGGGGCTGGCTGGAAACACCATATATTTT. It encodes CASSGDRGLAGNTIYF.

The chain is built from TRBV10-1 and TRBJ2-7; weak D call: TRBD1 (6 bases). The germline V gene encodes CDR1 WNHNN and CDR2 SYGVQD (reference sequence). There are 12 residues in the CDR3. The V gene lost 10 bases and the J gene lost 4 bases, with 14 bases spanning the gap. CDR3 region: CATKTGKYEQYF. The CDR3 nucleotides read TGCGCCACCAAGACAGGCAAGTACGAGCAGTACTTC.

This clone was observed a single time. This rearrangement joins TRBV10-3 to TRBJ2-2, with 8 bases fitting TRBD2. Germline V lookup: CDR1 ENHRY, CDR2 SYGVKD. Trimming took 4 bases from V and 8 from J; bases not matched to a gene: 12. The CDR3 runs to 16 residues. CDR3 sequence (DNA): TGTGCCATCAGTGGGTTAACCGGGACTAGGGCTGGGGAGCTGTTTTTT. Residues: CAISGLTGTRAGELFF.

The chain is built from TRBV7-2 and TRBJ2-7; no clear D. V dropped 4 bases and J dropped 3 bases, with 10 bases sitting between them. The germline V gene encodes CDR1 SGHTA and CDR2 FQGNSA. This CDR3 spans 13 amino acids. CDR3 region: CASSSSGSYEQYF. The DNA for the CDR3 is TGTGCCAGCAGCTCTTCGGGCAGCTACGAGCAGTACTTC.

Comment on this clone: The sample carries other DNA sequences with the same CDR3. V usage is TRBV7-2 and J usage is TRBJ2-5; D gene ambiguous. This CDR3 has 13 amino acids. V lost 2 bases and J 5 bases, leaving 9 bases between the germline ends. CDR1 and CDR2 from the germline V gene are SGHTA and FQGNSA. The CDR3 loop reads CASSLQGLETQYF. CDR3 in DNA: TGTGCCAGCAGCTTACAAGGATTGGAGACCCAGTACTTC.

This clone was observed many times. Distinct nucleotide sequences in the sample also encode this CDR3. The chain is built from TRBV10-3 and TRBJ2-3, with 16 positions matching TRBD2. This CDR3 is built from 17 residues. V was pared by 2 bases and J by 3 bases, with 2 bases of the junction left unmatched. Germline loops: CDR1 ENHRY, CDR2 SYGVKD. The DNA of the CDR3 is TGTGCCATCAGTGAGAAGGGACTAGCGGGAGGGACAGATACGCAGTATTTT. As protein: CAISEKGLAGGTDTQYF.

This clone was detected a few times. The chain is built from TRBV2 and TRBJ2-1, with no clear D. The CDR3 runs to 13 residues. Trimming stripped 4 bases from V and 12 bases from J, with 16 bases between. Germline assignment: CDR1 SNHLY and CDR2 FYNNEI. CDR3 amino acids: CASSGVMSGLQFF. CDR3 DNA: TGTGCCAGCAGTGGGGTTATGAGTGGGTTGCAGTTCTTC.

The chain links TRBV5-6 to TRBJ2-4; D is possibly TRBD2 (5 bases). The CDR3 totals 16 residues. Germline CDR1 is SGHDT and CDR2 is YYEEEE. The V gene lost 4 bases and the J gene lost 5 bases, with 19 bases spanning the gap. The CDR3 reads CASSLRRSRIQNIQYF. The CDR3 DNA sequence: TGTGCCAGCAGCCTAAGGAGGTCACGGATCCAAAACATTCAGTACTTC.

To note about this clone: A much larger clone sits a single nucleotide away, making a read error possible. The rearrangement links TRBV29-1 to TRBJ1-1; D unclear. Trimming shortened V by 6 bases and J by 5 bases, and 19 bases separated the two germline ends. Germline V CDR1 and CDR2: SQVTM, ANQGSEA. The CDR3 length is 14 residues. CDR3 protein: CSVALWTAGTEAFF. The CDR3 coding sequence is TGCAGCGTAGCACTCTGGACGGCGGGTACTGAAGCTTTCTTT.

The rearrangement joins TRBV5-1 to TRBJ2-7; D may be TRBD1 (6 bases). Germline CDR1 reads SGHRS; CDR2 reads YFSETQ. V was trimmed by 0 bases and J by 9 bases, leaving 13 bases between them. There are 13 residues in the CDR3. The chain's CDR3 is CASSLESQGRQYF. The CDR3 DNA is TGCGCCAGCAGCTTGGAATCACAGGGTAGGCAGTACTTC.

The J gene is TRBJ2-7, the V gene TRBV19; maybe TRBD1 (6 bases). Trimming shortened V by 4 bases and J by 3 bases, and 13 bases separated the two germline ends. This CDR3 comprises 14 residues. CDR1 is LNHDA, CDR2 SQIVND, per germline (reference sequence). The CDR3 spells CASSRGGIYYEQYF. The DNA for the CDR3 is TGTGCCAGTAGTAGAGGGGGAATCTACTACGAGCAGTACTTC.

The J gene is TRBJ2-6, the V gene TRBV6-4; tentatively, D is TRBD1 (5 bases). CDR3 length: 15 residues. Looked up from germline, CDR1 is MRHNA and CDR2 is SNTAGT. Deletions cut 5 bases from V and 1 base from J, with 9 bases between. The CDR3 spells CASSSQGSGANVLTF. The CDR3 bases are TGTGCCAGCAGTTCCCAGGGTTCTGGGGCCAACGTCCTGACTTTC.

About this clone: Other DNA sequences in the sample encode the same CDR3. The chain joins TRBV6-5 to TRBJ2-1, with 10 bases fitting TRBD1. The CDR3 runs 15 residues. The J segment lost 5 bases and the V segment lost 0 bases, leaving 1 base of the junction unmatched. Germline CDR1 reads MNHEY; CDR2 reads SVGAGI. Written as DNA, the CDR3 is TGTGCCAGCAGTTACTCGGGACAGGGGAACAATGAGCAGTTCTTC. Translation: CASSYSGQGNNEQFF.

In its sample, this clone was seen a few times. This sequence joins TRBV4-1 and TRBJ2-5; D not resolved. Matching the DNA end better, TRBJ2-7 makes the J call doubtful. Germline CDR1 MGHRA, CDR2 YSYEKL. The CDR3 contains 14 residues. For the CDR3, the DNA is TGCGCCAGCAGCCCGACACGAACTTCCTACGAGCAGTACTTC. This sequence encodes CASSPTRTSYEQYF.

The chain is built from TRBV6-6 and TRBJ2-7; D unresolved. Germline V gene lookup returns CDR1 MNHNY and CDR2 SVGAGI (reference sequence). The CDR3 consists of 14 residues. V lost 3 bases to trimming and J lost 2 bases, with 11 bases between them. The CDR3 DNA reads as TGTGCCAGCAGTTATGACGGACCCACCTACGAGCAGTACTTC. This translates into CASSYDGPTYEQYF.

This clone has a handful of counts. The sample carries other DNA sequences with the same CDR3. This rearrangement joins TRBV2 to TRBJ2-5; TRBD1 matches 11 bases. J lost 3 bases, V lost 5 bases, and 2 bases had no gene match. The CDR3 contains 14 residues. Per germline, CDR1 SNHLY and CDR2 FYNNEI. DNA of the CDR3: TGTGCCAGCAGTAGGGACAGGGGGGAAGAGACCCAGTACTTC. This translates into CASSRDRGEETQYF.

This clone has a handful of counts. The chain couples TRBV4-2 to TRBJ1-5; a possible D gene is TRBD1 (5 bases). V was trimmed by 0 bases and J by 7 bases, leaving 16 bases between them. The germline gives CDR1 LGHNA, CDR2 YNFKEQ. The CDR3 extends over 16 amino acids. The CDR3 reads CASSQDMAIWGQPQHF. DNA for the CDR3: TGTGCCAGCAGCCAAGATATGGCTATCTGGGGGCAGCCCCAGCATTTT.

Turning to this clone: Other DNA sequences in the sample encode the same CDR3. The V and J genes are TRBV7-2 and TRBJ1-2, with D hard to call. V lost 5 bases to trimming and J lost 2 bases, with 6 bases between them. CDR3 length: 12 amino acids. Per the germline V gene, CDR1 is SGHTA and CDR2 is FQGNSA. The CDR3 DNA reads TGTGCCAGCAGCCCTGCAAACTATGGCTACACCTTC. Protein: CASSPANYGYTF. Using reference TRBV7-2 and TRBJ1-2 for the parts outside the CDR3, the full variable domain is GAGVSQSPSNKVTEKGKDVELRCDPISGHTALYWYRQSLGQGLEFLIYFQGNSAPDKSGLPSDRFSAERTGGSVSTLTIQRTQQEDSAVYLCASSPANYGYTFGSGTRLTVV.